These 31 T cell receptor beta chains originate from one sample sequenced in a study of CD8+ T cells in alopecia areata. Extracted RNA was reverse transcribed into cDNA, the sequencing template. The data were produced by immunoSEQ multiplex PCR, yet TCRdb's version contains in-frame clones alone and is incomplete. The sample holds some 3,500 clones, 71% seen once. The sequenced material came from skin. The receptors derive from a human donor in good health.

This clone has a handful of counts. J is TRBJ2-7 and V is TRBV11-2; 9 nucleotides agree with TRBD1. From germline, CDR1 is SGHAT and CDR2 FQNNGV. Trimming at V came to 5 bases and at J to 5 bases, leaving 13 bases not matched to a gene. This CDR3 comprises 16 residues. CDR3 region: CASSPARDRATHEQYF. The CDR3 nucleotides read TGTGCCAGCAGCCCAGCACGGGACAGGGCTACCCACGAGCAGTACTTC.

The chain is built from TRBV4-2 and TRBJ1-1; 7 bases match TRBD1. Unmatched junction bases numbered 3, after V lost 5 bases and J lost 3 bases. This CDR3 is built from 13 residues. Germline values: CDR1 LGHNA, CDR2 YNFKEQ. CDR3 sequence reads: CASSSGQHTEAFF. In nucleotides, the CDR3 is TGTGCCAGCAGCTCGGGACAGCACACTGAAGCTTTCTTT.

V usage is TRBV14 and J usage is TRBJ2-2; 9 positions agree with TRBD1. Germline CDR1 SGHDN, CDR2 FVKESK. V was clipped by 1 base and J by 6 bases; unmatched bases: 6. CDR3 size: 16 residues. CDR3 DNA sequence: TGTGCCAGCAGCCAAGTTCGACAGGGGGTACCCGGGGAGCTGTTTTTT. Its protein is CASSQVRQGVPGELFF.

The chain recombines TRBV7-2 with TRBJ2-1; D gene uncertain. The V and J ends lost 3 bases and 10 bases respectively, with 10 bases between them. The V gene's germline CDR1 is SGHTA and CDR2 FQGNSA. This CDR3 spans 12 amino acids. The CDR3 DNA sequence: TGTGCCAGCAGCTTCAGTACCGTAGAGCAGTTCTTC. As protein: CASSFSTVEQFF.

The V and J genes are TRBV29-1 and TRBJ2-3; the D gene is possibly TRBD2 (5 bases). Germline CDR1 and CDR2: SQVTM and ANQGSEA. CDR3 length equals 16 residues. V lost 4 bases and J 4 bases, leaving 21 bases between the germline ends. The CDR3 reads CSVARLPRETPDTQYF. CDR3 nucleotide sequence: TGCAGCGTTGCCCGACTACCTAGGGAAACCCCAGATACGCAGTATTTT.

This clone has just one count. CDR3 DNA: TGTGCCAGCTCACACACAGGGGACACTGAAGCTTTCTTT. Translation: CASSHTGDTEAFF. The chain combines TRBV18 with TRBJ1-1; 7 bases are a match to TRBD1. This CDR3 has 13 amino acids. The V gene's germline CDR1 is KGHSH and CDR2 LQKENI. The junction had 2 bases not matched to a gene; V was cut back by 4 bases and J by 3 bases. Based on the CDR3 plus reference TRBV18 and TRBJ1-1, the full variable domain is NAGVMQNPRHLVRRRGQEARLRCSPMKGHSHVYWYRQLPEEGLKFMVYLQKENIIDESGMPKERFSAEFPKEGPSILRIQQVVRGDSAAYFCASSHTGDTEAFFGQGTRLTVV.

This clone appeared a single time. In the same sample, other DNA sequences code for this CDR3. The chain combines TRBV30 with TRBJ1-1; a weak D match, TRBD1 (6 bases). Trimming stripped 3 bases from V and 2 bases from J, with 10 bases between. Germline V lookup: CDR1 GTSNPN, CDR2 SVGIG (reference sequence). The CDR3 is made up of 13 amino acids. The CDR3 coding sequence is TGTGCCTGGAGCGGGGGACAAAACACTGAAGCTTTCTTT. This encodes CAWSGGQNTEAFF.

V is TRBV2 and J is TRBJ2-6; D call uncertain. The ends were cut back, 6 bases at V and 0 bases at J, with 9 bases in the middle. Germline CDR1 SNHLY, CDR2 FYNNEI. There are 15 residues in the CDR3. The CDR3 DNA reads as TGTGCCAGCAGGACGTTTTACTCTGGGGCCAACGTCCTGACTTTC. Translated: CASRTFYSGANVLTF.

V gene TRBV18 combines with J gene TRBJ2-5; 7 nucleotides agree with TRBD1. Per the germline V gene, CDR1 is KGHSH and CDR2 is LQKENI. Losses at the gene ends were 5 bases for V and 3 bases for J; bases not matched to a gene: 3. The CDR3 is 13 residues long. CDR3 amino acids: CASSSGQKETQYF. The CDR3 DNA reads as TGTGCCAGCTCATCGGGACAGAAAGAGACCCAGTACTTC.

The chain is built from TRBV7-2 and TRBJ1-4; 7 positions agree with TRBD1. Unmatched junction bases numbered 3, after V lost 5 bases and J lost 0 bases. The CDR3 runs to 15 residues. CDR1 and CDR2 from the germline V gene are SGHTA and FQGNSA. CDR3 sequence: CASSPGQTTNEKLFF. CDR3 coding DNA: TGTGCCAGCAGCCCGGGACAGACAACTAATGAAAAACTGTTTTTT.

This chain links TRBV7-6 with TRBJ2-3; TRBD2 matches 10 bases. CDR1 SGHVS and CDR2 FNYEAQ come from the germline V gene. The ends lost 7 bases at V and 4 bases at J; junction bases unmatched: 14. This CDR3 has 17 residues. In DNA, the CDR3 is TGTGCCAGCACAAAGCGGGGGGGCACCCAGGGGGCAGATACGCAGTATTTT. This translates into CASTKRGGTQGADTQYF.

The chain uses TRBV6-5 and TRBJ2-5, with D possibly being TRBD1 (6 bases). The CDR3 contains 15 residues. Germline V gene lookup returns CDR1 MNHEY and CDR2 SVGAGI. V lost 6 bases, J lost 0 bases, and 14 bases lay in between. DNA for the CDR3: TGTGCCAGCAGCGAGACAGGCTCCTACCAAGAGACCCAGTACTTC. Translating it yields CASSETGSYQETQYF.

V and J are TRBV5-1 and TRBJ2-1; D is uncertain. CDR1 is SGHRS and CDR2 is YFSETQ in the germline V gene. CDR3 length: 15 amino acids. V was clipped by 4 bases and J by 5 bases, with 16 bases between them. The CDR3 DNA reads as TGCGCCAGCAGCGGCCCCGGTCATTGGGACAATGAGCAGTTCTTC. This gives the protein CASSGPGHWDNEQFF.

The chain couples TRBV7-2 to TRBJ1-6; weak D call: TRBD1 (5 bases). The CDR3 consists of 17 residues. Germline V lookup: CDR1 SGHTA, CDR2 FQGNSA. The V gene lost 6 bases and the J gene lost 8 bases, with 23 bases spanning the gap. The CDR3 bases are TGTGCCAGCAGGTTAACATACCAGGGCCTTATGGATTCACCCCTCCACTTT. Translated: CASRLTYQGLMDSPLHF.

V is TRBV2 and J is TRBJ2-5; possibly TRBD1 for D (6 bases). Germline values: CDR1 SNHLY, CDR2 FYNNEI. CDR3 length: 15 residues. With 9 bases removed from V and 2 bases from J, the gap between germline ends came to 19 bases. The CDR3 protein is CASLERGGPQETQYF. CDR3 coding DNA: TGTGCCAGTCTTGAACGAGGGGGACCTCAAGAGACCCAGTACTTC.

This clone has a handful of counts. This chain joins TRBV5-5 and TRBJ2-5; unclear D gene. TRBJ2-7 matches the DNA end more closely, so the J call is doubtful. Germline V gene lookup returns CDR1 SGHKS and CDR2 YYEKEE (reference sequence). The CDR3 is made up of 15 amino acids. This CDR3 reads CASSDGRSVIYEQYF. The CDR3 DNA reads TGTGCCAGCAGCGACGGACGGTCCGTTATTTACGAGCAGTACTTC.

About this clone: An end of the junction does not agree with germline; a read error may underlie this. The sample has other DNA sequences that encode this CDR3 too. This rearrangement joins TRBV7-8 to TRBJ2-7, with D possibly called TRBD1 or TRBD2 (6 bases each). CDR1 and CDR2 (germline): SGHVS, FQNEAQ. The CDR3 runs 14 residues. This CDR3 reads CASSTMGGAYEQYF. CDR3 nucleotides: TGCGCCAGCAGCACGATGGGGGGCGCGTACGAGCAGTACTTC.

The chain links TRBV6-1 to TRBJ2-1, with D maybe TRBD1 (5 bases). CDR3 length: 15 amino acids. CDR1 MNHNS and CDR2 SASEGT come from the germline V gene. Trimming took off 6 bases at V and 0 bases at J, with 12 bases between the two ends. The CDR3 is CASRETVYSYNEQFF. The CDR3 nucleotides read TGTGCCAGCAGAGAGACAGTTTACTCCTACAATGAGCAGTTCTTC.

The chain employs TRBV2 and TRBJ2-3; D could derive from TRBD1 or TRBD2 (5 bases each). The CDR3 is 12 amino acids. Germline V gene sequence: CDR1 SNHLY, CDR2 FYNNEI. This CDR3 is CASMGVTDTQYF. The CDR3 DNA reads as TGTGCTTCCATGGGGGTCACAGATACGCAGTATTTT.

The CDR3 bases are TGTGCCAGCAGCTTAGCGGTTGGAGTCAATGAGCAGTTCTTC. This encodes CASSLAVGVNEQFF. The chain combines TRBV7-9 with TRBJ2-1, with D uncertain. The CDR3 is 14 residues long. Germline lookup yields CDR1 SEHNR and CDR2 FQNEAQ (reference sequence). Trimming shortened V by 0 bases and J by 6 bases, and 9 bases separated the two germline ends.

The chain uses TRBV5-1 and TRBJ1-1, with 9 nucleotides matching TRBD1. CDR1 and CDR2 (germline): SGHRS, YFSETQ. Trimming took 0 bases from V and 3 from J; bases not matched to a gene: 3. This CDR3 has 15 residues. CDR3 sequence reads: CASSLGTGEDTEAFF. Written as DNA, the CDR3 is TGCGCCAGCAGCTTGGGGACAGGGGAGGACACTGAAGCTTTCTTT.

V and J are TRBV30 and TRBJ1-6, with TRBD1 matching over 12 bases. The germline V gene has CDR1 GTSNPN and CDR2 SVGIG (reference sequence). This CDR3 has 16 residues. The J segment lost 8 bases and the V segment lost 4 bases, leaving 9 bases of the junction unmatched. The CDR3 DNA is TGTGCCTGGACCCGGGACAGGGGGCGCGGGGATTCACCCCTCCACTTT. Translation gives CAWTRDRGRGDSPLHF.

This chain connects TRBV10-3 to TRBJ2-2; D unresolved. Germline CDR1 is ENHRY and CDR2 is SYGVKD. Deletions cut 3 bases from V and 6 bases from J, with 8 bases between. This CDR3 region has 13 residues. For the CDR3, the DNA is TGTGCCATCAGTGATACCTTGGCCGGGGAGCTGTTTTTT. This codes for CAISDTLAGELFF.

Concerning this clone itself: At the DNA level, this CDR3 is encoded by other sequences in the same sample as well. V gene TRBV7-2 combines with J gene TRBJ2-3; 8 bases are a match to TRBD2. With V trimmed by 1 base and J by 3 bases, 3 bases remained unmatched. Per the germline V gene, CDR1 is SGHTA and CDR2 is FQGNSA. This CDR3 spans 15 amino acids. The CDR3: CASSLGRGGTDTQYF. CDR3 sequence (DNA): TGTGCCAGCAGCTTAGGCCGGGGGGGAACAGATACGCAGTATTTT.

The chain employs TRBV30 and TRBJ2-2, with D unresolved. Germline V gene sequence: CDR1 GTSNPN, CDR2 SVGIG (reference sequence). The CDR3 sequence is 11 residues long. V lost 2 bases to trimming and J lost 6 bases, with 4 bases between them. CDR3 sequence reads: CAWSSAGELFF. DNA of the CDR3: TGTGCCTGGAGTTCCGCCGGGGAGCTGTTTTTT. Together with reference TRBV30 and TRBJ2-2, the CDR3 gives the full variable domain: SQTIHQWPATLVQPVGSPLSLECTVEGTSNPNLYWYRQAAGRGLQLLFYSVGIGQISSEVPQNLSASRPQDRQFILSSKKLLLSDSGFYLCAWSSAGELFFGEGSRLTVL.

The V gene is TRBV12-5, the J gene TRBJ2-2; no reliable D call. From germline, CDR1 is LGHNT and CDR2 FRNRAP. The V end lost 3 bases, the J end lost 4 bases, and 6 bases lay between the germline ends. There are 13 residues in the CDR3. DNA of the CDR3: TGTGCTAGTGGTTTAGATCCCACCGGGGAGCTGTTTTTT. This sequence encodes CASGLDPTGELFF.

V usage is TRBV11-2 and J usage is TRBJ2-5, with 7 bases matching TRBD2. Germline V gene lookup returns CDR1 SGHAT and CDR2 FQNNGV. The length of the CDR3 is 14 residues. J was trimmed by 7 bases and V by 5 bases; bases with no gene match: 10. CDR3 protein: CASSPMGGTGTQYF. The CDR3 DNA is TGTGCCAGCAGCCCGATGGGGGGGACGGGGACCCAGTACTTC. Combining the CDR3 with reference TRBV11-2 and TRBJ2-5 gives the whole variable domain EAGVAQSPRYKIIEKRQSVAFWCNPISGHATLYWYQQILGQGPKLLIQFQNNGVVDDSQLPKDRFSAERLKGVDSTLKIQPAKLEDSAVYLCASSPMGGTGTQYFGPGTRLLVL.

The V gene is TRBV10-1, the J gene TRBJ2-1; maybe TRBD2 (7 bases). V lost 0 bases to trimming and J lost 3 bases, with 15 bases between them. CDR3 length equals 17 residues. In germline, CDR1 is WNHNN, CDR2 SYGVQD (reference sequence). The chain's CDR3 is CASSESGAGAYYNEQFF. In nucleotides, the CDR3 is TGCGCCAGCAGTGAGTCGGGGGCGGGGGCCTACTACAATGAGCAGTTCTTC.

In this sample, this clone turned up a few times. V usage is TRBV9 and J usage is TRBJ2-2; 12 bases line up with TRBD2. CDR3 length equals 16 residues. V trimming: 3 bases; J trimming: 3 bases; junction bases outside the gene matches: 3. Germline CDR1 and CDR2: SGDLS and YYNGEE. Here the CDR3 reads CASSGLAGAHTGELFF. In DNA form, the CDR3 reads TGTGCCAGCAGCGGACTAGCGGGGGCGCACACCGGGGAGCTGTTTTTT.

The chain uses TRBV7-3 and TRBJ2-1, with TRBD2 identical over 12 bases. Germline loops: CDR1 SGHTA, CDR2 FQGTGA. This CDR3 is built from 16 residues. V dropped 0 bases and J dropped 5; count of bases not matched to a gene: 2. The CDR3 region is CASSLTLAGGDNEQFF. DNA of the CDR3: TGTGCCAGCAGCTTAACGCTAGCGGGGGGGGACAATGAGCAGTTCTTC.

This chain uses TRBV7-9 with TRBJ1-5; D is possibly TRBD1 (6 bases). V shed 5 bases and J shed 6 bases, with 17 bases lying between them. CDR3 length: 15 amino acids. CDR1 and CDR2 (germline): SEHNR, FQNEAQ (reference sequence). The CDR3 region has the DNA TGTGCCAGCAGCATGCTACAGGGCCCAAGTCAGCCCCAGCATTTT. This codes for CASSMLQGPSQPQHF.